Shown below are 28 T cell receptor beta chains from a single sample sequenced in a study of cytomegalovirus exposure and HLA in healthy donors. The PCR ran on 60 Vbeta and 13 Jbeta primers. TCRdb's copy holds only in-frame clones and misses some; the assay was immunoSEQ multiplex PCR. The table includes around 140,000 clones, roughly 70% detected once. The sample was PBMCs. The receptors were gathered from a woman aged 55-70 years in good health and CMV-seropositive.

This chain uses TRBV11-2 with TRBJ2-1; 10 bases are shared with TRBD2. The CDR3 spans 17 residues. V was pared by 3 bases and J by 3 bases, with 8 bases of the junction left unmatched. CDR1 and CDR2 from the germline V gene are SGHAT and FQNNGV. CDR3 nucleotides: TGTGCCAGCAGCTTTAAACCGGGACTAGCGATCTACAATGAGCAGTTCTTC. Residues: CASSFKPGLAIYNEQFF.

This clone was detected a few times. The chain has TRBV10-3 and TRBJ1-1; 9 bases are shared with TRBD1. Germline trimming cut 5 bases from V and 6 bases from J; bases unmatched to any gene: 7. The CDR3 has 14 amino acids. CDR1 is ENHRY and CDR2 is SYGVKD in the germline V gene. CDR3 nucleotides: TGTGCCATCAGTAACACAGGGGGCGACCCTGAAGCTTTCTTT. As protein: CAISNTGGDPEAFF.

This clone showed up just a few times. Different DNA sequences within this sample yield the same CDR3. The J gene is TRBJ1-1, the V gene TRBV5-1; TRBD1 matches at 9 bases. Germline V gene lookup returns CDR1 SGHRS and CDR2 YFSETQ. V was clipped by 5 bases and J by 5 bases; unmatched bases: 7. CDR3 size: 14 residues. The CDR3 coding sequence is TGCGCCAGCAGTTCAGGACAGGGGAGGACTGAAGCTTTCTTT. Protein sequence: CASSSGQGRTEAFF. The entire variable domain, with the rest obtained from reference TRBV5-1 and TRBJ1-1, is as follows: KAGVTQTPRYLIKTRGQQVTLSCSPISGHRSVSWYQQTPGQGLQFLFEYFSETQRNKGNFPGRFSGRQFSNSRSEMNVSTLELGDSALYLCASSSGQGRTEAFFGQGTRLTVV.

The chain combines TRBV15 with TRBJ1-3, with 8 nucleotides matching TRBD1. V lost 1 base, J lost 4 bases, and 3 bases stayed unmatched. Germline loops: CDR1 LNHNV, CDR2 YYDKDF (reference sequence). The length of the CDR3 is 15 residues. The CDR3 DNA is TGTGCCACCAGCAGAGGGGACAGGTCGGGAAACACCATATATTTT. Protein sequence: CATSRGDRSGNTIYF.

This chain uses TRBV19 with TRBJ2-7, with D possibly being TRBD1 (5 bases). V lost 3 bases and J 4 bases, leaving 16 bases between the germline ends. CDR3 length equals 15 residues. Per germline, CDR1 LNHDA and CDR2 SQIVND (reference sequence). CDR3 in amino acids: CASSIGKAGLYEQYF. In DNA form, the CDR3 reads TGTGCCAGTAGTATTGGGAAGGCAGGGTTGTACGAGCAGTACTTC.

The chain combines TRBV5-5 with TRBJ1-1; D unresolved. The CDR3 sequence is 15 residues long. Germline lookup yields CDR1 SGHKS and CDR2 YYEKEE (reference sequence). The V gene lost 0 bases and the J gene lost 4 bases, with 13 bases spanning the gap. The CDR3 sequence is CASSLEYTSFTEAFF. The CDR3 DNA follows: TGTGCCAGCAGCTTGGAGTATACAAGTTTCACTGAAGCTTTCTTT.

CDR3 residues: CSVGATDRVPSNYGYTF. CDR3 nucleotides: TGCAGCGTTGGGGCTACGGACAGGGTCCCGTCTAACTATGGCTACACCTTC. The rearrangement uses TRBV29-1 and TRBJ1-2, with 8 bases fitting TRBD1. Germline CDR1 reads SQVTM; CDR2 reads ANQGSEA. The J segment lost 0 bases and the V segment lost 4 bases, leaving 13 bases of the junction unmatched. This CDR3 is built from 17 residues.

This clone appeared a few times. The chain employs TRBV27 and TRBJ2-7; D is undetermined. CDR3 length equals 14 residues. V was clipped by 6 bases and J by 2 bases, with 14 bases between them. Germline V CDR1 and CDR2: MNHEY, SMNVEV (reference sequence). CDR3 in amino acids: CASSPLQSPYEQYF. In DNA form, the CDR3 reads TGTGCCAGCAGCCCATTACAGAGCCCCTACGAGCAGTACTTC.

This chain joins TRBV30 and TRBJ2-1, with TRBD2 matching 7 bases. The CDR3 extends over 16 amino acids. After removal of 0 bases from V and 4 bases from J, the junction contained 9 bases not matched to a gene. Germline CDR1 GTSNPN, CDR2 SVGIG (reference sequence). The CDR3 nucleotides read TGTGCCTGGAGTGTAGCCGGGAGGCCACCATACAATGAGCAGTTCTTC. Encoded protein: CAWSVAGRPPYNEQFF.

This chain joins TRBV28 and TRBJ1-2, with 8 bases identical to TRBD1. Germline V gene data show CDR1 as MDHEN and CDR2 as SYDVKM. The CDR3 is 15 residues long. The junction had 10 bases not matched to a gene; V was cut back by 5 bases and J by 5 bases. CDR3 nucleotides: TGTGCCAGCAGTCCTCCCCTCGGGACAGGTTATGGCTACACCTTC. Residues: CASSPPLGTGYGYTF.

This clone was recorded only once. The chain combines TRBV6-5 with TRBJ2-7; D is possibly TRBD1 (5 bases). Trimming took 10 bases from V and 2 from J, leaving 12 bases between them. CDR1 MNHEY and CDR2 SVGAGI come from the germline V gene. The CDR3 covers 12 residues. The CDR3: CATRRGTYEQYF. CDR3 in DNA: TGTGCCACCCGAAGGGGAACCTACGAGCAGTACTTC.

This clone showed up just a few times. The V and J genes are TRBV5-1 and TRBJ2-2; perhaps TRBD1 as D (6 bases). Trimming took off 0 bases at V and 4 bases at J, with 10 bases between the two ends. The CDR3 is 15 amino acids. Germline V gene data show CDR1 as SGHRS and CDR2 as YFSETQ. CDR3: CASSLGTEGTGELFF. CDR3 bases: TGCGCCAGCAGCTTGGGGACAGAGGGCACCGGGGAGCTGTTTTTT.

The chain uses TRBV30 and TRBJ1-1; 7 bases align to TRBD1. V dropped 7 bases and J dropped 8; count of bases not matched to a gene: 10. The CDR3 totals 12 residues. Germline loops: CDR1 GTSNPN, CDR2 SVGIG (reference sequence). The CDR3 bases are TGTGCCTCCACAGGGGTAGTAGGCGAAGCTTTCTTT. This gives the protein CASTGVVGEAFF. Filled out from reference TRBV30 and TRBJ1-1, the complete variable domain reads SQTIHQWPATLVQPVGSPLSLECTVEGTSNPNLYWYRQAAGRGLQLLFYSVGIGQISSEVPQNLSASRPQDRQFILSSKKLLLSDSGFYLCASTGVVGEAFFGQGTRLTVV.

This clone was detected a few times. CDR3 DNA: TGTGCCAGCAGGGCCCCGGGGGGCGAAGCTTTCTTT. This encodes CASRAPGGEAFF. V usage is TRBV6-4 and J usage is TRBJ1-1; D perhaps matches TRBD1 (6 bases). Germline CDR1 and CDR2: MRHNA and SNTAGT. This CDR3 contains 12 residues. Trimming stripped 6 bases from V and 8 bases from J, with 13 bases between.

The chain is built from TRBV18 and TRBJ1-1, with D perhaps TRBD1 (5 bases). CDR1 and CDR2 from the germline V gene are KGHSH and LQKENI. The CDR3 has 15 amino acids. The V and J ends lost 2 bases and 1 base respectively, with 11 bases between them. The CDR3 DNA sequence: TGTGCCAGCTCACCAATGGGGCTGAGGAACACTGAAGCTTTCTTT. The encoded protein is CASSPMGLRNTEAFF.

Comments on this clone: This specimen includes other DNA sequences encoding the same CDR3. The V and J genes are TRBV5-1 and TRBJ2-6, with D uncertain. The CDR3 consists of 15 residues. From germline, CDR1 is SGHRS and CDR2 YFSETQ. V was cut by 0 bases and J by 0 bases, with 4 bases left in between. CDR3 sequence (DNA): TGCGCCAGCAGCTTGGAAGCCTCTGGGGCCAACGTCCTGACTTTC. Amino acid sequence: CASSLEASGANVLTF.

This clone came up once. The rearrangement uses TRBV5-5 and TRBJ2-5; 8 bases fit TRBD2. Germline V CDR1 and CDR2: SGHKS, YYEKEE (reference sequence). J lost 1 base, V lost 4 bases, and 6 bases had no gene match. The CDR3 extends over 15 amino acids. CDR3 coding DNA: TGTGCCAGCAGCCCCCTAGCGGGCCTCCAAGAGACCCAGTACTTC. Protein sequence: CASSPLAGLQETQYF.

V usage is TRBV2 and J usage is TRBJ2-3; the match to TRBD1 covers 7 bases. The V and J ends lost 9 bases and 4 bases, in that order; junction bases with no gene match: 4. Germline CDR1 and CDR2: SNHLY and FYNNEI. The CDR3 loop spans 12 amino acids. CDR3 coding DNA: TGTGCCAGTACAGGGGATGCAGATACGCAGTATTTT. Encoded protein: CASTGDADTQYF.

The rearrangement uses TRBV6-5 and TRBJ2-6; tentative D call: TRBD2 (5 bases). Germline V CDR1 and CDR2: MNHEY, SVGAGI. Trimming stripped 6 bases from V and 1 base from J, with 7 bases between. This CDR3 is 14 amino acids long. DNA for the CDR3: TGTGCCAGCAGCCGGGGTTCTGGGGCCAACGTCCTGACTTTC. Residues: CASSRGSGANVLTF.

CDR3 bases: TGCGCCAGCAGCCAAGAGGGCACTAGCTCCTACAATGAGCAGTTCTTC. Amino acid sequence: CASSQEGTSSYNEQFF. This rearrangement joins TRBV4-1 to TRBJ2-1; the D gene is possibly TRBD2 (5 bases). The V gene's germline CDR1 is MGHRA and CDR2 YSYEKL. The CDR3 extends over 16 amino acids. Trimming shortened V by 0 bases and J by 0 bases, and 9 bases separated the two germline ends.

Only a few counts were recorded for this clone. J is TRBJ2-7 and V is TRBV5-4; 11 positions agree with TRBD1. The CDR3 runs to 15 residues. Unmatched junction bases numbered 5, after V lost 4 bases and J lost 2 bases. CDR1 is SGHNT and CDR2 is YYREEE in the germline V gene (reference sequence). The CDR3 DNA is TGTGCCAGCAGCGCGGGACAGGGGGTTACCTACGAGCAGTACTTC. It encodes CASSAGQGVTYEQYF. The entire variable domain, with the rest obtained from reference TRBV5-4 and TRBJ2-7, is as follows: ETGVTQSPTHLIKTRGQQVTLRCSSQSGHNTVSWYQQALGQGPQFIFQYYREEENGRGNFPPRFSGLQFPNYSSELNVNALELDDSALYLCASSAGQGVTYEQYFGPGTRLTVT.

This rearrangement joins TRBV7-9 to TRBJ1-2; 8 positions match TRBD1. With V trimmed by 5 bases and J by 4 bases, 3 bases remained unmatched. Germline V gene data show CDR1 as SEHNR and CDR2 as FQNEAQ (reference sequence). This CDR3 contains 13 residues. The CDR3 DNA reads TGTGCCAGCAGCCAAGGACAGGGCTATGGCTACACCTTC. Translating gives CASSQGQGYGYTF.

CDR3 sequence (DNA): TGCGCCAGCAGCCCAGGACAGGGGTATGGTGGCTACACCTTC. It encodes CASSPGQGYGGYTF. This sequence joins TRBV5-1 and TRBJ1-2; TRBD1 agrees at 9 bases. V gave up 4 bases and J gave up 7 bases; unmatched junction bases: 8. There are 14 residues in the CDR3. Per the germline V gene, CDR1 is SGHRS and CDR2 is YFSETQ.

The chain links TRBV15 to TRBJ2-7; TRBD2 agrees at 9 bases. The germline V gene has CDR1 LNHNV and CDR2 YYDKDF (reference sequence). This CDR3 region has 15 residues. The J segment lost 4 bases and the V segment lost 3 bases, leaving 7 bases of the junction unmatched. This CDR3 reads CATSRQTSGRYEQYF. The CDR3 coding sequence is TGTGCCACCAGCAGGCAAACGAGCGGGAGGTACGAGCAGTACTTC.

The rearrangement joins TRBV18 to TRBJ2-2, with D perhaps matching TRBD2 (6 bases). This CDR3 has 18 amino acids. CDR1 and CDR2 from the germline V gene are KGHSH and LQKENI. V lost 2 bases and J 2 bases, leaving 18 bases between the germline ends. The CDR3: CASSPRGDSGRNTGELFF. The CDR3 nucleotides are TGTGCCAGCTCACCAAGAGGGGACTCGGGAAGAAACACCGGGGAGCTGTTTTTT.

The chain combines TRBV19 with TRBJ1-5, with D possibly matching TRBD1 (5 bases). This CDR3 spans 14 amino acids. Germline CDR1 and CDR2: LNHDA and SQIVND (reference sequence). V was pared by 5 bases and J by 2 bases, with 10 bases between. The CDR3 sequence is CASSFRGGNQPQHF. As DNA, the CDR3 is TGTGCCAGTAGTTTCCGGGGGGGCAATCAGCCCCAGCATTTT.

The genes are TRBV30 and TRBJ1-1; no reliable D call. CDR1 is GTSNPN, CDR2 SVGIG, per germline (reference sequence). V lost 4 bases to trimming and J lost 1 base, with 10 bases between them. The CDR3 contains 13 residues. The CDR3 loop reads CAWTRRGNTEAFF. The DNA for the CDR3 is TGTGCCTGGACCCGTCGGGGGAACACTGAAGCTTTCTTT.

This clone showed up just a few times. The CDR3: CASSPDRFNTEAFF. In nucleotides, the CDR3 is TGTGCCAGCAGCCCAGACAGGTTCAACACTGAAGCTTTCTTT. The chain couples TRBV7-9 to TRBJ1-1; possibly TRBD1 for D (6 bases). The V end lost 5 bases, the J end lost 2 bases, and 12 bases lay between the germline ends. The CDR3 covers 14 residues. The germline V gene encodes CDR1 SEHNR and CDR2 FQNEAQ (reference sequence).